These T cell receptor beta chains were read from a single sample in a study of neurological immune-mediated disorders. A single record per CDR3 protein comes from TCRdb applying MiXCR to the 5' RACE reads. The sample lists about 66,000 distinct CDR3 sequences, roughly 4.5% occurring once. The material sequenced was PBMCs. Receptor source: a man aged 30 to 45 with multiple sclerosis. The CDR3 runs from the conserved cysteine through the conserved F or W. The D gene is left open where the match is weak. Rows may omit the clone size; those that give it use once, few, many or a size class.

J,D,size,V,CDR3,DNA
TRBJ2-2,TRBD1,many,TRBV5-5,CASSEGAYTGELFF,TGTGCCAGCAGCGAGGGGGCTTACACCGGGGAGCTGTTTTTT
TRBJ1-1,NA,once,TRBV18,CASSVLGTDSFEAFF,TGTGCCAGCTCAGTTCTAGGGACGGACTCCTTTGAAGCTTTCTTT
TRBJ1-6,TRBD1,many,TRBV20-1,CSARDLTGGGSPLHF,TGCAGTGCTAGAGATCTCACAGGGGGAGGATCACCCCTCCACTTT
TRBJ1-1,NA,many,TRBV2,CANSQSFEAFF,TGTGCCAACTCACAATCTTTTGAAGCTTTCTTT
TRBJ1-6,NA,many,TRBV7-2,CASSPTGGTLHF,TGTGCCAGCAGCCCCACCGGGGGGACCCTCCACTTT
TRBJ1-4,NA,many,TRBV5-1,CASSLEGGTNEKLFF,TGCGCCAGCAGCTTGGAGGGAGGGACTAATGAAAAACTGTTTTTT
TRBJ2-3,TRBD2,many,TRBV10-3,CRAGESTDTQYF,TGTCGGGCGGGGGAAAGCACAGATACGCAGTATTTT
TRBJ1-1,NA,few,TRBV12-3/TRBV12-4,CASSPKFAYMNTEAFF,TGTGCCAGCAGCCCAAAATTCGCCTACATGAACACTGAAGCTTTCTTT
TRBJ1-5,TRBD1,NA,TRBV7-9,CASSLGGTGNQPQNF,TGTGCCAGCAGCTTAGGGGGGACAGGTAATCAGCCCCAGAATTTT
TRBJ2-1,TRBD2,NA,TRBV7-8,CASSAFGTSGSYNEQFF,TGTGCCAGCAGTGCCTTTGGGACTAGCGGCTCCTACAATGAGCAGTTCTTC
TRBJ2-6,NA,many,TRBV5-1,CASNKGVSSGANVLTF,TGCGCCAGCAACAAAGGGGTTAGCTCTGGGGCCAACGTCCTGACTTTC
TRBJ2-1,TRBD1,many,TRBV5-1,CASSPQGQGQNEQFF,TGCGCCAGCAGCCCCCAGGGACAGGGGCAAAATGAGCAGTTCTTC
TRBJ1-1,NA,NA,TRBV5-5,CASSAPGVGTEAFF,TGTGCCAGCAGCGCCCCGGGAGTTGGCACTGAAGCTTTCTTT
TRBJ2-1,TRBD1,few,TRBV4-1,CASSHTGGLYNEQFF,TGCGCCAGCAGCCATACAGGGGGGTTATACAATGAGCAGTTCTTC
TRBJ2-4,NA,many,TRBV5-1,CASSLESGPAKNIQYF,TGCGCCAGCAGCTTGGAAAGCGGCCCAGCCAAAAACATTCAGTACTTC
TRBJ1-4,NA,many,TRBV4-2,CASSQEEKLFF,TGTGCCAGCAGCCAAGAAGAAAAACTGTTTTTT
TRBJ1-6,NA,NA,TRBV28,CASSFSRAYNSPLNF,TGTGCCAGCAGTTTCAGCAGGGCCTATAATTCACCCCTCAACTTT
TRBJ2-3,TRBD1,many,TRBV29-1,CSVTGVEGDTQYF,TGCAGCGTTACAGGGGTCGAGGGAGATACGCAGTATTTT